This T cell receptor (beta chain) was retrieved from a study of blood T cell repertoires in COVID-19. About the research overall: Some COVID-19 samples were acute and others convalescent; all came from the United States, Italy and Spain. PBMCs, B-cell-depleted T cells, or T cells were the source of the cDNA or gDNA that made up the material.

This CDR3 region has 15 residues. The junction had 2 bases not matched to a gene; V was cut back by 4 bases and J by 6 bases. The germline V gene encodes CDR1 SEHNR and CDR2 FQNEAQ (reference sequence). Sequencing was performed with immunoSEQ multiplex PCR; in TCRdb, only in-frame clones are kept and a portion is missing. Here the sample spans about 420,000 clones, around nine tenths being singletons. The sample was peripheral blood. This chain connects TRBV7-9 to TRBJ2-1, with 14 positions matching TRBD2. The clonotype was recovered from a man aged 18 to 29 with COVID-19, enrolled during active disease. This chain's CDR3 is CASSYGTSGSNEQFF. CDR3 bases: TGTGCCAGCAGCTATGGGACTAGCGGGAGCAATGAGCAGTTCTTC.